The 16 T cell receptor beta chains in this list originate from one sample, sequenced in a study of blood T cell repertoires in COVID-19. Clones were sequenced by immunoSEQ multiplex PCR, and TCRdb holds only the in-frame ones, with some missing. Of about 64,000 clones listed, around 86% are singletons. The sequenced material came from peripheral blood. The receptors were gathered from a man between 35 and 55 years old with acute or convalescent COVID-19.

This clone is a singleton in its sample. The chain joins TRBV2 to TRBJ2-2, with 9 nucleotides matching TRBD1. J was trimmed by 5 bases and V by 6 bases; bases with no gene match: 7. Looked up from germline, CDR1 is SNHLY and CDR2 is FYNNEI. There are 15 residues in the CDR3. CDR3 in DNA: TGTGCCAGCAGGGCCGGGACAGGGAAGACCGGGGAGCTGTTTTTT. As protein: CASRAGTGKTGELFF.

The genes are TRBV25-1 and TRBJ1-2; D is ambiguous. With 4 bases removed from V and 8 bases from J, the gap between germline ends came to 14 bases. The CDR3 sequence is 13 residues long. The V gene's germline CDR1 is MGHDK and CDR2 SYGVNS. CDR3 DNA: TGTGCCAGCAGTGGAGAGGGTTTTGGGGGCTACACCTTC. Translated: CASSGEGFGGYTF.

The J gene is TRBJ2-1, the V gene TRBV24-1; 7 nucleotides align to TRBD1. The CDR3 is made up of 13 amino acids. CDR1 is KGHDR and CDR2 is SFDVKD in the germline V gene. The V and J ends lost 9 bases and 5 bases, in that order; junction bases with no gene match: 6. CDR3 sequence reads: CATGQDRNNEQFF. In DNA, the CDR3 is TGTGCCACCGGACAGGACAGAAACAATGAGCAGTTCTTC.

The chain recombines TRBV28 with TRBJ1-5; TRBD1 is a possible D gene (5 bases). The CDR3 has 13 amino acids. Germline V gene lookup returns CDR1 MDHEN and CDR2 SYDVKM. Trimming removed 6 bases from V and 5 bases from J, with 11 bases in between. The CDR3 here is CASRGRDYQPQHF. CDR3 bases: TGTGCCAGCAGAGGCAGGGACTATCAGCCCCAGCATTTT.

This chain links TRBV9 with TRBJ1-1; no clear D. This CDR3 has 14 amino acids. From germline, CDR1 is SGDLS and CDR2 YYNGEE. Trimming stripped 4 bases from V and 2 bases from J, with 12 bases between. The CDR3 sequence is CASSPVGGNTEAFF. CDR3 DNA sequence: TGTGCCAGCAGCCCAGTGGGAGGTAACACTGAAGCTTTCTTT. The full variable domain, its missing parts supplied by reference TRBV9 and TRBJ1-1, is DSGVTQTPKHLITATGQRVTLRCSPRSGDLSVYWYQQSLDQGLQFLIQYYNGEERAKGNILERFSAQQFPDLHSELNLSSLELGDSALYFCASSPVGGNTEAFFGQGTRLTVV.

The gene calls are TRBV19 and TRBJ1-5; D remains unclear. Germline V gene sequence: CDR1 LNHDA, CDR2 SQIVND (reference sequence). This CDR3 is 14 amino acids long. V was trimmed by 5 bases and J by 4 bases, leaving 12 bases between them. CDR3 in DNA: TGTGCCAGTAGTTCCCGGGCGGGGAATCAGCCCCAGCATTTT. It specifies CASSSRAGNQPQHF.

Only one count was recorded for this clone. The chain recombines TRBV15 with TRBJ1-1, with 8 bases identical to TRBD1. This CDR3 is built from 14 residues. J was trimmed by 6 bases and V by 1 base; bases with no gene match: 4. Germline CDR1 and CDR2: LNHNV and YYDKDF (reference sequence). CDR3 nucleotides: TGTGCCACCAGCAGAGGTGGACAGGGCCCTGAAGCTTTCTTT. Translated, it gives CATSRGGQGPEAFF.

J is TRBJ2-5 and V is TRBV11-3; the match to TRBD1 covers 9 bases. CDR3 length: 17 amino acids. Trimming at V came to 5 bases and at J to 5 bases, leaving 15 bases not matched to a gene. Germline assignment: CDR1 SGHNT and CDR2 YENEEA. The CDR3 nucleotides read TGTGCCAGCAGCCTTAGAGGGAGGACAGGGGCAAGGGAGACCCAGTACTTC. This sequence encodes CASSLRGRTGARETQYF. The full variable domain, in which reference TRBV11-3 and TRBJ2-5 provide the parts outside the CDR3, is EAGVVQSPRYKIIEKKQPVAFWCNPISGHNTLYWYLQNLGQGPELLIRYENEEAVDDSQLPKDRFSAERLKGVDSTLKIQPAELGDSAVYLCASSLRGRTGARETQYFGPGTRLLVL.

The V gene is TRBV2, the J gene TRBJ1-5; D might be TRBD1 (6 bases). Germline CDR1 SNHLY, CDR2 FYNNEI. This CDR3 is 14 amino acids long. V was trimmed by 6 bases and J by 4 bases, leaving 13 bases between them. CDR3 sequence: CASRKGEGNQPQHF. DNA for the CDR3: TGTGCCAGCAGGAAGGGGGAGGGGAATCAGCCCCAGCATTTT.

V is TRBV14 and J is TRBJ1-2, with 7 bases lining up with TRBD1. This CDR3 region has 16 residues. Unmatched junction bases numbered 13, after V lost 2 bases and J lost 7 bases. The germline gives CDR1 SGHDN, CDR2 FVKESK. CDR3 sequence (DNA): TGTGCCAGCAGCCAATACCTCAGGGACGAGGGGGCTGGCTACACCTTC. Protein product: CASSQYLRDEGAGYTF.

The rearrangement joins TRBV7-2 to TRBJ1-1, with 11 bases aligning to TRBD1. The CDR3 length is 18 residues. CDR1 is SGHTA and CDR2 is FQGNSA in the germline V gene. V shed 1 base and J 1 base; nucleotides not matched to a gene: 8. The CDR3 sequence: CASSLGRTGGVRNTEAFF. CDR3 DNA: TGTGCCAGCAGCTTAGGGAGGACAGGGGGCGTTCGGAACACTGAAGCTTTCTTT.

The chain recombines TRBV5-4 with TRBJ2-5; 7 nucleotides line up with TRBD2. Germline values: CDR1 SGHNT, CDR2 YYREEE (reference sequence). With 1 base clipped from V and 5 bases from J, the junction kept 8 bases outside the gene matches. This CDR3 has 15 amino acids. DNA for the CDR3: TGTGCCAGCAGCTTGACCTCCGTGGGGGGGGAGACCCAGTACTTC. Encoded protein: CASSLTSVGGETQYF.

The chain links TRBV7-3 to TRBJ1-2, with 7 bases that match TRBD1. There are 14 residues in the CDR3. Losses at the gene ends were 6 bases for V and 7 bases for J; bases not matched to a gene: 11. Germline CDR1 SGHTA, CDR2 FQGTGA. CDR3 nucleotide sequence: TGTGCCAGCAGAAGAGGGGGCGGGGAAGGTGGCTACACCTTC. This sequence encodes CASRRGGGEGGYTF.

The V gene is TRBV30, the J gene TRBJ1-6, with 8 bases identical to TRBD1. CDR1 is GTSNPN and CDR2 is SVGIG in the germline V gene (reference sequence). The CDR3 consists of 16 residues. J was trimmed by 7 bases and V by 2 bases; bases with no gene match: 10. The CDR3 region has the DNA TGTGCCTGGAGTACCCAACAGACAGGGGCCAATTCACCCCTCCACTTT. This translates into CAWSTQQTGANSPLHF.

This clone showed up just a few times. This chain joins TRBV7-3 and TRBJ2-1; 9 bases fit TRBD1. Germline V lookup: CDR1 SGHTA, CDR2 FQGTGA. V lost 0 bases and J lost 8; bases outside the gene matches: 8. The length of the CDR3 is 16 residues. CDR3 loop: CASSLTPGQGIDEQFF. The CDR3 DNA reads as TGTGCCAGCAGCTTAACCCCGGGACAGGGTATCGATGAGCAGTTCTTC.

V usage is TRBV29-1 and J usage is TRBJ2-1; 9 bases align to TRBD2. V shed 1 base and J 4 bases; nucleotides not matched to a gene: 8. CDR1 and CDR2 (germline): SQVTM, ANQGSEA. The CDR3 consists of 16 residues. The CDR3 loop reads CSVEGLRGGVYNEQFF. DNA for the CDR3: TGCAGCGTTGAAGGGCTACGCGGGGGGGTGTACAATGAGCAGTTCTTC.